Listed below are T cell receptor beta chains from one sample, sequenced in a study of cytomegalovirus exposure and HLA in healthy donors. Sequencing used immunoSEQ multiplex PCR; TCRdb keeps in-frame clones, though not all of them. Of about 200,000 clones in the sample, roughly 80% were seen once. The sample was PBMCs. Receptors were obtained from a girl under 10 years old in good health and CMV-seronegative. Each CDR3 is given with its conserved first and last residue. D genes are given only for firm matches. Clone size, where shown, is once, few, many, or a class for clones that have expanded.

-,TRBJ1-2,TRBV2,-,CASSPQGYPNYGYTF,TGTGCCAGCAGCCCACAGGGTTATCCTAACTATGGCTACACCTTC
-,TRBJ1-1,TRBV19,-,CASSMIEDRNEAFF,TGTGCCAGTAGTATGATAGAGGACAGAAATGAAGCTTTCTTT
-,TRBJ1-2,TRBV15,-,CATSRGRGQQIPRVSNYGYTF,TGTGCCACCAGCAGAGGACGAGGACAGCAGATTCCTAGGGTGTCCAACTATGGCTACACCTTC
-,TRBJ2-7,TRBV29-1,TRBD1,CSGQGAYEQYF,TGCAGCGGACAGGGGGCGTACGAGCAGTACTTC
-,TRBJ1-1,TRBV5-1,-,CASSKQGNGETEAFF,TGCGCCAGCTCGAAACAGGGAAACGGAGAAACTGAAGCTTTCTTT
-,TRBJ2-5,TRBV4-1,-,CASSQAWTKQETQYF,TGCGCCAGCAGCCAAGCATGGACTAAACAAGAGACCCAGTACTTC
-,TRBJ1-1,TRBV6-1,TRBD1,CASSWDRNTEAFF,TGTGCCAGCAGCTGGGACAGAAACACTGAAGCTTTCTTT
-,TRBJ2-2,TRBV5-1,TRBD2,CASSPAGTSGSNTGELFF,TGCGCCAGCAGCCCGGCCGGGACTAGCGGGAGTAACACCGGGGAGCTGTTTTTT
few,TRBJ1-2,TRBV4-1,TRBD1,CASSQTGTAYGYTF,TGCGCCAGCAGCCAAACCGGGACAGCATATGGCTACACCTTC
-,TRBJ2-3,TRBV6-6,TRBD2,CASSYLRAGILDTQYF,TGTGCCAGCAGTTACCTTAGAGCGGGGATCTTAGATACGCAGTATTTT
-,TRBJ2-3,TRBV5-1,TRBD2,CASSLAGGGAGRAPDTQYF,TGCGCCAGCAGCTTGGCTGGCGGGGGGGCAGGTCGGGCCCCAGATACGCAGTATTTT
once,TRBJ1-2,TRBV6-4,-,CASSVAQGGDLEYTF,TGTGCCAGCAGTGTGGCCCAGGGCGGGGATCTAGAGTACACCTTC
-,TRBJ2-5,TRBV5-4,-,CASSLAAVPHPKETQYF,TGTGCCAGCAGCTTGGCCGCCGTGCCCCATCCTAAAGAGACCCAGTACTTC
-,TRBJ2-3,TRBV7-9,-,CASSLTSAEDTQYF,TGTGCCAGCAGCTTAACAAGCGCGGAGGATACGCAGTATTTT
-,TRBJ1-3,TRBV25-1,TRBD1,CASSRGGQGSGNTIYF,TGTGCCAGCAGTCGTGGGGGACAGGGTAGTGGGAACACCATATATTTT
once,TRBJ1-1,TRBV2,TRBD1,CASILGQFNPNTEAFF,TGTGCCAGCATATTGGGACAGTTTAACCCCAACACTGAAGCTTTCTTT
-,TRBJ2-3,TRBV5-4,TRBD2,CASSFSEPGGLDTQYF,TGTGCCAGCAGCTTTTCGGAACCGGGGGGACTTGATACGCAGTATTTT
-,TRBJ1-1,TRBV6-5,-,CASSYGQNFNTEAFF,TGTGCCAGCAGTTACGGGCAGAACTTCAACACTGAAGCTTTCTTT
-,TRBJ2-3,TRBV6-7,-,CAPKKEDTQYF,TGTGCCCCCAAGAAAGAGGATACGCAGTATTTT
once,TRBJ2-1,TRBV11-3,TRBD2,CASSPTLAGVGSDNEQFF,TGTGCCAGCAGCCCGACACTAGCGGGAGTGGGGTCGGACAATGAGCAGTTCTTC
-,TRBJ2-5,TRBV5-1,-,CASSPNRTPGETQYF,TGCGCCAGCAGCCCGAACAGGACCCCCGGAGAGACCCAGTACTTC
-,TRBJ1-5,TRBV2,-,CASSEAWGDTNQPQHF,TGTGCCAGCAGTGAAGCTTGGGGAGATACCAATCAGCCCCAGCATTTT
few,TRBJ1-1,TRBV6-1,-,CASKRQPATEAFF,TGTGCCAGCAAGAGACAGCCAGCCACTGAAGCTTTCTTT
few,TRBJ2-7,TRBV4-1,TRBD2,CASSRGLLAGGQEQYF,TGCGCCAGCAGCCGGGGGCTACTAGCGGGAGGTCAGGAGCAGTACTTC
few,TRBJ2-2,TRBV4-2,-,CASSQGRANTGELFF,TGTGCCAGCAGCCAAGGGCGGGCGAACACCGGGGAGCTGTTTTTT
-,TRBJ1-3,TRBV9,-,CASSLSRGEGNTIYF,TGTGCCAGCAGCCTGAGCAGGGGAGAGGGAAACACCATATATTTT